This TCR beta chain stems from a study of T cell repertoires in cytomegalovirus infection. Study as a whole: CMV infection together with matching HLA type was indicated by public TCR beta signatures.

General study results and limits: What dominated the ex vivo response were HLA-C-restricted CMV-specific TCR beta clonotypes. Identification of carriers of CMV plus the relevant HLA was performed using cumulative public TCR beta family frequency.

This clonotype was counted ten times or more. The antigen is undetermined. From the reads, TCRdb called clonotypes with MiXCR, one entry per CDR3 protein. Of 680,000 or so distinct CDR3 sequences listed, roughly a third were seen once; the top ten hold 2.8%. The CDR3 totals 12 residues. Trimming pared 5 bases from V and 4 bases from J, leaving 5 bases between. Sequenced input: PBMCs. V usage is TRBV12-3 or TRBV12-4 and J usage is TRBJ2-2; unclear D gene. The sequence came from a human donor in good health (CMV status not recorded). Some clones in this sample may be carry-over from other donors' samples. The CDR3 is CASSGSTGELFF. CDR3 sequence (DNA): TGTGCCAGCAGTGGGTCCACCGGGGAGCTGTTTTTT.